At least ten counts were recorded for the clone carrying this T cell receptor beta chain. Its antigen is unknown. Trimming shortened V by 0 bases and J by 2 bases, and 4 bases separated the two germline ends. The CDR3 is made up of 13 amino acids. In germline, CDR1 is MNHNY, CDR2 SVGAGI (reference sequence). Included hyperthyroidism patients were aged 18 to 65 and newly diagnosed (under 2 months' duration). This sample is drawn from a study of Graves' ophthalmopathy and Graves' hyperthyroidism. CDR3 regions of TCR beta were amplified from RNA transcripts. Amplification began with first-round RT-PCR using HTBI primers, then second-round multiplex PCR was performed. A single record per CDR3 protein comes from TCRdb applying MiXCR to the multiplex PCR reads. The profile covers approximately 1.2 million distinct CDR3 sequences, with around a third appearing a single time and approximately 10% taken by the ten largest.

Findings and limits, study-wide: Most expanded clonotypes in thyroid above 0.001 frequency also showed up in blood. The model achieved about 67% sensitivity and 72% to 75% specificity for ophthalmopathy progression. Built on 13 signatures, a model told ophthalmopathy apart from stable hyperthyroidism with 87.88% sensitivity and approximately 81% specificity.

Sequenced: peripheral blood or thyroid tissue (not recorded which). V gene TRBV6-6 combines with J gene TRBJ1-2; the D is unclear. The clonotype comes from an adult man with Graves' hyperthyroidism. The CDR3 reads CASSYSINYGYTF. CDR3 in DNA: TGTGCCAGCAGTTACTCGATAAACTATGGCTACACCTTC.